These T cell receptor beta chains were read from a single sample in a study of tumor-infiltrating lymphocytes in primary liver carcinoma. Using its own MiXCR run on the multiplex PCR reads, TCRdb lists one record per CDR3 protein. The sample consists of about 320,000 distinct CDR3 sequences, approximately 54% of them appearing once. The material sequenced was peripheral blood. These receptors were obtained from a woman in her twenties or thirties with primary liver carcinoma and hepatitis B virus infection. The CDR3 runs from the conserved cysteine through the conserved F or W. Fields, in order: J gene, clone size, D gene, V gene, CDR3 DNA, CDR3 protein. D genes are given only for firm matches. Only some rows state a clone size, as once, few, many or a class for expanded clones.

>TRBJ2-3|NA|TRBD2|TRBV12-3/TRBV12-4
TGTGCCAGCAGGGGACTAGCGGGTCACACAGATACGCAGTATTTT
CASRGLAGHTDTQYF
>TRBJ2-6|NA|NA|TRBV12-3/TRBV12-4
TGTGCCAGCAGTAAAGGGGTTGCGGGGGCCAACGTCCTGACTTTC
CASSKGVAGANVLTF
>TRBJ1-2|NA|TRBD1|TRBV5-4
TGTGCCAGCAGCATGGACAGGGGAAACTATGGCTACACCTTC
CASSMDRGNYGYTF
>TRBJ1-1|NA|NA|TRBV12-3/TRBV12-4
TGTGCCAGGACCTTTATAGGAGAAAGGAACACTGAAGCTTTCTTT
CARTFIGERNTEAFF
>TRBJ1-4|many|NA|TRBV4-1
TGCGCCAGCAGCCAAATTAAAAATGAAAAACTGTTTTTT
CASSQIKNEKLFF
>TRBJ1-6|NA|TRBD1|TRBV6-1
TGTGCCAGCAACTTGGGACAGGGGGGATCACCCCTCCACTTT
CASNLGQGGSPLHF
>TRBJ2-2|many|NA|TRBV11-3
TGTGCCAGCAGCCAGCGATGGACCGGGGAGCTGTTTTTT
CASSQRWTGELFF
>TRBJ1-1|NA|TRBD1|TRBV6-5
TGTGCCAGCAATTACCCCGGGACAGAAGCTTCCTTT
CASNYPGTEASF
>TRBJ2-5|NA|TRBD1|TRBV4-1
TGCGCCAGCAGCCAACCCGACAGGGGGCGCGGGGAGACCCAGTACTTC
CASSQPDRGRGETQYF
>TRBJ1-5|NA|NA|TRBV12-3/TRBV12-4
TGTGCCAGCAGTTTCGACAGTAGGGCTAATCAGCCCCAGCATTTT
CASSFDSRANQPQHF
>TRBJ2-3|many|TRBD2|TRBV29-1
TGCAGCGTTCCAGAAAGCGGGAGGTTGACAGATACGCAGTATTTT
CSVPESGRLTDTQYF
>TRBJ2-1|NA|TRBD2|TRBV11-3
TGTACCAGCAGCCCTCGAAATGGCGGGAGTCAGCAGTTCTTC
CTSSPRNGGSQQFF
>TRBJ1-1|many|NA|TRBV29-1
TGCAGCGTTGTAACGGGGAGGGGCACTGAAGCTTTCTTT
CSVVTGRGTEAFF
>TRBJ1-6|once|NA|TRBV11-2
TGTGCCAGCGGATTAATGGGACAACTGAATTCACCCCTCCACTTT
CASGLMGQLNSPLHF
>TRBJ2-4|NA|NA|TRBV4-2
TGTACCAGCAGCCAAGGACAGACAACCAAAAACATTCAGTACTTC
CTSSQGQTTKNIQYF
>TRBJ2-6|NA|NA|TRBV6-5
TGTGCCAGCAGTTACTCCCCGGGGGCTGGGGCCAACGTCCCGACTTTC
CASSYSPGAGANVPTF
>TRBJ2-5|NA|NA|TRBV6-2/TRBV6-3
TGTGCCAGCGGGGGCGTAAAGACCCAGTACTTC
CASGGVKTQYF
>TRBJ2-2|NA|NA|TRBV29-1
TGCAGCGTTGGACGGGGGTTAGGCACCGGGGAGCTGTTTTTT
CSVGRGLGTGELFF